This T cell receptor beta chain was sequenced in a study of cytomegalovirus exposure and HLA in healthy donors. Overall study: The 666 first-cohort repertoires shared a platform with the 130 or so validation repertoires, as reported in a later analysis.

Comments on this clone: Its target is not known.

Notes on the study in general: A list of around 160 TCR beta chains associated with cytomegalovirus was given. Reports credit the classifier with highly specific, highly sensitive diagnosis of cytomegalovirus status.

The method was immunoSEQ multiplex PCR; TCRdb's version includes in-frame clones alone and lacks a portion of them. Of about 140,000 clones listed, about 91% are singletons. V shed 2 bases and J shed 2 bases, with 14 bases lying between them. This CDR3 is built from 16 residues. Germline V CDR1 and CDR2: LGHNA, YNFKEQ. The chain carries TRBV4-2 and TRBJ2-3, with D possibly matching TRBD2 (6 bases). The receptor was derived from a woman between 18 and 29 years old in good health and CMV-seropositive. What was sequenced was PBMCs. The CDR3 DNA sequence: TGTGCCAGCAGCCAAAGTACTTGGGGGGTCACAGATACGCAGTATTTT. It is translated as CASSQSTWGVTDTQYF.